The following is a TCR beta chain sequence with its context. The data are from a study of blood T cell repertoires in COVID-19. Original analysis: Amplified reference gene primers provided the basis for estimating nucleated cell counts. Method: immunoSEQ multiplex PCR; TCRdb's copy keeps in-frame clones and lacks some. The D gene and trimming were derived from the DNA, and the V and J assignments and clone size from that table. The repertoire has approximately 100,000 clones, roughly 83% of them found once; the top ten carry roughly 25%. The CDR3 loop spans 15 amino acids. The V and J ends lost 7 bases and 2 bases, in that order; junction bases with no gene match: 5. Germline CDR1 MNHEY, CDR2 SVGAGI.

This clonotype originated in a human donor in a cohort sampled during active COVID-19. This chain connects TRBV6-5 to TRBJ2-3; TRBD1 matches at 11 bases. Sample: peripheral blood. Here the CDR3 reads CASNGQGAITDTQYF. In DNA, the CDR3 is TGTGCCAGCAATGGACAGGGGGCGATCACAGATACGCAGTATTTT.